Below are 2 T cell receptor beta chains sequenced from a single sample in a study of T cells after posttransplantation cyclophosphamide. Generated by immunoSEQ multiplex PCR, the TCRdb table keeps only in-frame clones and is missing some. Singletons are absent from the sample, which has 25,000 to 35,000 clones. Sequencing was performed on PBMCs. The receptor source for this set is a woman in her sixties or seventies in good health, CMV-negative, and a related stem cell transplant donor.

The chain couples TRBV7-9 to TRBJ2-7, with 10 bases fitting TRBD1. Germline assignment: CDR1 SEHNR and CDR2 FQNEAQ (reference sequence). This CDR3 is 15 amino acids long. The ends lost 5 bases at V and 5 bases at J; junction bases unmatched: 9. DNA for the CDR3: TGTGCCAGCAGCCTAAACCGGGACAGGGGTCACGAGCAGTACTTC. Its translation: CASSLNRDRGHEQYF.

V usage is TRBV5-8 and J usage is TRBJ2-7, with 9 bases matching TRBD1. The V gene's germline CDR1 is SGHTS and CDR2 YDEGEE. V shed 4 bases, J shed 4 bases, and the junction held 3 bases outside the gene matches. The CDR3 contains 13 residues. The CDR3 region is CASSRTGVYEQYF. CDR3 nucleotide sequence: TGTGCCAGCAGCAGGACAGGGGTGTACGAGCAGTACTTC.